These T cell receptor beta chains were read from a single sample in a study of human T cells and chemical hapten exposure. In TCRdb, the RACE reads were re-called with MiXCR into one record per CDR3 protein. The table records some 87,000 distinct CDR3 sequences, around a tenth of them present only once. The starting material was whole blood, obtained in connection with sensitization to the hapten diphenylcyclopropenone (DPC). Source of these receptors: a woman between 45 and 65 years old with alopecia areata. Some clones in this sample may be carry-over from other donors' samples. Each CDR3 is given with its conserved first and last residue. The order of the fields is CDR3 protein, D gene, V gene, CDR3 length. A D gene is named only where the DNA matches it firmly.

CASSPYDTLNTEAFF | NA | TRBV18 | 15
CASSYKRNSYEQYF | NA | TRBV6-5 | 14
CASSKVGEDRGFPGTSVHEQFF | NA | TRBV21-1 | 22
CSVVPGEGGLMGELFF | NA | TRBV29-1 | 16
CASSPRGTTNEKLFF | NA | TRBV18 | 15
CSALLAGGPNEQFF | TRBD2 | TRBV20-1 | 14
CASSPRAAVSYGYTF | NA | TRBV7-2 | 15
CASSLGTGLNTDTQYF | NA | TRBV7-3 | 16
CASSEGVGTPNEQFF | NA | TRBV9 | 15
CASSGRPGVGYEQYF | NA | TRBV27 | 15
CASSLLSGTPNEQFF | TRBD2 | TRBV5-1 | 15
CASSLTAGARQYF | NA | TRBV7-3 | 13
CSAGTGVGNTIYF | TRBD1 | TRBV29-1 | 13
CSATLHGGENSPLHF | NA | TRBV29-1 | 15
CSVREAGNTIYF | NA | TRBV29-1 | 12
CASSAKRDRGLTNEKLFF | TRBD1 | TRBV25-1 | 18
CASSLAQTDRQAFF | NA | TRBV12-3/TRBV12-4 | 14
CASSSAENTEAFF | NA | TRBV7-6 | 13
CSVSISGTETGELFF | TRBD1 | TRBV29-1 | 15
CASTSGTDTQYF | NA | TRBV6-1 | 12
CASSPQTGYEQYF | NA | TRBV7-2 | 13
CAWSWASGNNEQFF | TRBD2 | TRBV30 | 14
CASRTISGASTDTQYF | NA | TRBV28 | 16
CASLLAGARTGELFF | TRBD2 | TRBV7-2 | 15
CASSPRVGESSYNEQFF | NA | TRBV9 | 17
CASTPGQGFTEAFF | TRBD1 | TRBV27 | 14
CSGTYQETQYF | NA | TRBV2 | 11
CASSPLEMRGTEAFF | NA | TRBV5-1 | 15
CASNRGGTEYQPQHF | TRBD1 | TRBV19 | 15
CASRRPAGYTF | NA | TRBV28 | 11
CATSSRTYYGYTF | NA | TRBV15 | 13
CATSDGYGYTF | NA | TRBV24-1 | 11
CASSLGGTGLAKNIQYF | NA | TRBV7-8 | 17
CASSRTSGSRTDTQYF | TRBD2 | TRBV6-4 | 16
CSAQRGDPDEQYF | NA | TRBV29-1 | 13
CASSAVFEQFF | NA | TRBV6-2/TRBV6-3 | 11